Detailed here is one TCR beta chain. The data were produced by immunoSEQ multiplex PCR, yet TCRdb's version contains in-frame clones alone and is incomplete. This sample has around 690,000 clones, with about 90% found just once. This CDR3 is 15 amino acids long. V was clipped by 4 bases and J by 8 bases; unmatched bases: 9. Germline lookup yields CDR1 SGHNT and CDR2 YENEEA. This sample is drawn from a study of shared clonotypes between healthy human individuals. This TCR was recovered from a man younger than 30 in good health. Some clones in this sample may be carry-over from other donors' samples. This chain links TRBV11-3 with TRBJ2-1; 9 bases fit TRBD2. Sequenced sample: memory CD8+ T cells from PBMCs. Subset of the sample: CD45RO+ cells pooled with CCR7-negative TemRA cells. CDR3 residues: CASSSRSGSADEQFF. The DNA for the CDR3 is TGTGCCAGCAGCTCTCGTAGCGGGAGCGCCGATGAGCAGTTCTTC. The complete variable domain, with remaining parts taken from reference TRBV11-3 and TRBJ2-1, reads EAGVVQSPRYKIIEKKQPVAFWCNPISGHNTLYWYLQNLGQGPELLIRYENEEAVDDSQLPKDRFSAERLKGVDSTLKIQPAELGDSAVYLCASSSRSGSADEQFFGPGTRLTVL.